This T cell receptor beta chain is drawn from a study of beta chain features in type 1 diabetes. Points from the study as a whole: A moderate, significant TCRB CDR3 shortening appeared in type 1 diabetes across four CD4+ subsets.

Since all of the isolated RNA was reverse transcribed, expressed TCRB transcripts were what got sequenced. TCRdb keeps only in-frame clones here, not all; method: immunoSEQ multiplex PCR. The sample has fewer than 350,000 clones; about 15% are singletons. Worth noting for this clone: Antigen unknown.

Germline V gives CDR1 MDHEN, CDR2 SYDVKM. The V and J ends lost 2 bases and 2 bases, in that order; junction bases with no gene match: 1. This CDR3 region has 15 residues. This sequence joins TRBV28 and TRBJ2-1, with 9 bases matching TRBD1. Specimen: naive CD4+ T cells from blood. The receptor comes from a man younger than 35 with type 1 diabetes. CDR3 residues: CASSLRTGAYNEQFF. Written as DNA, the CDR3 is TGTGCCAGCAGTTTACGGACAGGGGCCTACAATGAGCAGTTCTTC. Supplemented by reference TRBV28 and TRBJ2-1, the full variable domain reads DVKVTQSSRYLVKRTGEKVFLECVQDMDHENMFWYRQDPGLGLRLIYFSYDVKMKEKGDIPEGYSVSREKKERFSLILESASTNQTSMYLCASSLRTGAYNEQFFGPGTRLTVL.